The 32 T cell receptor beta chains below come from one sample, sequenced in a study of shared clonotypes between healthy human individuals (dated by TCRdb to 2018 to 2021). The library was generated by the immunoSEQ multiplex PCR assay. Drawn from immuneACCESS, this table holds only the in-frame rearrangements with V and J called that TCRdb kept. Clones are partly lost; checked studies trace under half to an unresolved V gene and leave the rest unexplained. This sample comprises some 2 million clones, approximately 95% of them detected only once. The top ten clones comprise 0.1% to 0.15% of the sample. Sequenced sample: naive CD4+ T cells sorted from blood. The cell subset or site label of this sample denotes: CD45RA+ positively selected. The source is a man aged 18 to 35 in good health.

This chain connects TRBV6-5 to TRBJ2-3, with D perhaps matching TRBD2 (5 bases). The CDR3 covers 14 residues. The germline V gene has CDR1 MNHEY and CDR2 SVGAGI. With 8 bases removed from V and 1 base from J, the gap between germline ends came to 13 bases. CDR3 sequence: CASGADFGTDTQYF. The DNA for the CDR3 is TGTGCCAGCGGAGCGGACTTTGGCACAGATACGCAGTATTTT.

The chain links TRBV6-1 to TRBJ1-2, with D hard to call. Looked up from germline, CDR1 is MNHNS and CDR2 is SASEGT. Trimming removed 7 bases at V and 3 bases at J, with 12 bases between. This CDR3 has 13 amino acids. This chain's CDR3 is CASKEGPDYGYTF. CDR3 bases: TGTGCCAGCAAAGAAGGCCCGGACTATGGCTACACCTTC.

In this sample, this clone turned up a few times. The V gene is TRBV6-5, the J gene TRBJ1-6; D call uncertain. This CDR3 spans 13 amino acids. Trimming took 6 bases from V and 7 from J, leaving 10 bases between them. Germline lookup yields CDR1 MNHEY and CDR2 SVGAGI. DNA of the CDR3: TGTGCCAGCAGGTCCGAGGGCAATTCACCCCTCCACTTT. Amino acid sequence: CASRSEGNSPLHF.

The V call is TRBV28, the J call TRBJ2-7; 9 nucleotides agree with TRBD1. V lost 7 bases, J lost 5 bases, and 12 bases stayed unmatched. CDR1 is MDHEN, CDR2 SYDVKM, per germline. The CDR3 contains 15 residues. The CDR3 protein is CASTSAGTGSDEQYF. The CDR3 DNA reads TGTGCCAGCACTTCCGCCGGGACAGGGAGTGACGAGCAGTACTTC.

The CDR3 region has the DNA TGTGCCAGCAGCTTAGATGGGGGGGCCGGTAATTCACCCCTCCACTTT. Translation gives CASSLDGGAGNSPLHF. The chain combines TRBV7-3 with TRBJ1-6, with D possibly matching TRBD1 (6 bases). The V and J ends lost 2 bases and 6 bases respectively, with 14 bases between them. CDR1 is SGHTA, CDR2 FQGTGA, per germline. The CDR3 consists of 16 residues.

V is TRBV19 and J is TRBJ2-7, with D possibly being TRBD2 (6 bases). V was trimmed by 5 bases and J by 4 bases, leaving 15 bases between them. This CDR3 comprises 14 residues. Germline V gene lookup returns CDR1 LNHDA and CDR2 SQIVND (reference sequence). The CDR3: CASSAAGGPYEQYF. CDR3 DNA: TGTGCCAGTAGTGCCGCCGGGGGACCGTACGAGCAGTACTTC.

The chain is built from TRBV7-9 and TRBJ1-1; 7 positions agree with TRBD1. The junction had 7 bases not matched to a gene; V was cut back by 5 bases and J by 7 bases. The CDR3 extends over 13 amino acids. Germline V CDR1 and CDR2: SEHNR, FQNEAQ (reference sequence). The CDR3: CASSTRGGFEAFF. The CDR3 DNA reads TGTGCCAGCAGCACCAGGGGGGGCTTTGAAGCTTTCTTT.

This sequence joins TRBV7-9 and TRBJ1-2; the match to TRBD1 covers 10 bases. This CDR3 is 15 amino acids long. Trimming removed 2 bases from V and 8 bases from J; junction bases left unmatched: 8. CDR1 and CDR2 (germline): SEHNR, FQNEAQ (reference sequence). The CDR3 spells CASSLPQTGGHGYTF. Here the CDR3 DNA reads TGTGCCAGCAGCTTACCTCAGACAGGGGGCCACGGCTACACCTTC.

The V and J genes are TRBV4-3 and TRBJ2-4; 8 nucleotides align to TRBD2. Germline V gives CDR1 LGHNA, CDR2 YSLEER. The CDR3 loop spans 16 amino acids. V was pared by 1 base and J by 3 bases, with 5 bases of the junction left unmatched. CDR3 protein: CASSQGDSGDKNIQYF. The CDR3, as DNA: TGCGCCAGCAGCCAAGGGGATAGCGGGGACAAAAACATTCAGTACTTC.

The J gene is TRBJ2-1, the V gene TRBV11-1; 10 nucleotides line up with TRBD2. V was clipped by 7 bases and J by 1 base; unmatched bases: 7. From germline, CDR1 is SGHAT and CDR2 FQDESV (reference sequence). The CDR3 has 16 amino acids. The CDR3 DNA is TGTGCCAGCACAGGGCTAGCGGGGGAATCCTACAATGAGCAGTTCTTC. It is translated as CASTGLAGESYNEQFF.

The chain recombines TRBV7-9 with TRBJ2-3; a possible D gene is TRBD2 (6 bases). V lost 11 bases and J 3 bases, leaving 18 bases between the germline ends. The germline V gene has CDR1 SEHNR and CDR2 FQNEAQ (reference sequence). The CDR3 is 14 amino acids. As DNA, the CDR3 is TGTGCCGGTTCCTTATTCCGGGGGACAGATACGCAGTATTTT. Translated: CAGSLFRGTDTQYF.

The CDR3 spells CAWSVARGTYRNAKNIQYF. DNA of the CDR3: TGTGCCTGGAGTGTAGCCAGGGGGACTTATCGGAACGCCAAAAACATTCAGTACTTC. The rearrangement uses TRBV30 and TRBJ2-4; TRBD1 is a possible D gene (7 bases). Germline CDR1 and CDR2: GTSNPN and SVGIG (reference sequence). Trimming shortened V by 0 bases and J by 1 base, and 22 bases separated the two germline ends. CDR3 length: 19 residues. The full variable domain, with the rest looked up from reference TRBV30 and TRBJ2-4, is SQTIHQWPATLVQPVGSPLSLECTVEGTSNPNLYWYRQAAGRGLQLLFYSVGIGQISSEVPQNLSASRPQDRQFILSSKKLLLSDSGFYLCAWSVARGTYRNAKNIQYFGAGTRLSVL.

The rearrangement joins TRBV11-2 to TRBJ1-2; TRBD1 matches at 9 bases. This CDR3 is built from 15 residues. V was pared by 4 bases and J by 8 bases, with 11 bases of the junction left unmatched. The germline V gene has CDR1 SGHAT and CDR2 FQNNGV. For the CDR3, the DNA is TGTGCCAGCAGCTCGAACAGGGGGCCGGTGGGCGGCTACACCTTC. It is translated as CASSSNRGPVGGYTF.

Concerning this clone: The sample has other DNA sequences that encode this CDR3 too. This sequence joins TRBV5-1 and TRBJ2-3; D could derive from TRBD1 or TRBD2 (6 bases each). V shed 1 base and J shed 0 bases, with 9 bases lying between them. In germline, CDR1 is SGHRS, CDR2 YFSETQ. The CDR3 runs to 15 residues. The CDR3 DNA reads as TGCGCCAGCAGCTTGTGGGGGGCTAGCACAGATACGCAGTATTTT. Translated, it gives CASSLWGASTDTQYF.

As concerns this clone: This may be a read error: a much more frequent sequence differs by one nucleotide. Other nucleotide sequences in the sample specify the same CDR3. DNA of the CDR3: TGTGCCAGCTCACTGGGCCGGAATGAGGCTTTCTTT. Translating gives CASSLGRNEAFF. The gene calls are TRBV18 and TRBJ1-1; D remains unclear. Trimming left V 4 bases short and J 11 bases short, with 14 bases between. Germline CDR1 and CDR2: KGHSH and LQKENI. The CDR3 spans 12 residues. Full variable domain (rest looked up from reference TRBV18 and TRBJ1-1): NAGVMQNPRHLVRRRGQEARLRCSPMKGHSHVYWYRQLPEEGLKFMVYLQKENIIDESGMPKERFSAEFPKEGPSILRIQQVVRGDSAAYFCASSLGRNEAFFGQGTRLTVV.

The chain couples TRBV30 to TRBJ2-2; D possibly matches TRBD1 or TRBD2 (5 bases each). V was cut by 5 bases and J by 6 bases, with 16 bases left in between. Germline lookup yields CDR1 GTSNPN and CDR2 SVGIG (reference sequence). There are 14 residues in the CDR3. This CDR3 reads CAWGIAQGAGELFF. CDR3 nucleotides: TGTGCCTGGGGGATAGCGCAAGGGGCCGGGGAGCTGTTTTTT.

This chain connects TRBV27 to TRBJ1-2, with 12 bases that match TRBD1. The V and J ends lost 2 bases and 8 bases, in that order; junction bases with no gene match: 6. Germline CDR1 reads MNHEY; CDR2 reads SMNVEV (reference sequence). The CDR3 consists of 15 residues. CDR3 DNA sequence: TGTGCCAGCAGTTTAGAGGGACAGGGGGCTGGGGGCTACACCTTC. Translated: CASSLEGQGAGGYTF.

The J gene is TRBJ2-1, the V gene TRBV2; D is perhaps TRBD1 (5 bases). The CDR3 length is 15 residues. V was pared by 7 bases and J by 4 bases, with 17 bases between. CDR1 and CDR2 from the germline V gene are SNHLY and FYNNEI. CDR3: CASTIEQGRYNEQFF. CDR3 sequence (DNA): TGTGCCAGCACAATCGAGCAGGGTCGGTACAATGAGCAGTTCTTC.

CDR3 bases: TGTGCCAGCAGCCTCGATGACAGGAAGAATCAGCCCCAGCATTTT. It encodes CASSLDDRKNQPQHF. The V and J genes are TRBV7-9 and TRBJ1-5; maybe TRBD1 (6 bases). Trimming pared 5 bases from V and 4 bases from J, leaving 15 bases between. The CDR3 totals 15 residues. Germline V gene lookup returns CDR1 SEHNR and CDR2 FQNEAQ (reference sequence).

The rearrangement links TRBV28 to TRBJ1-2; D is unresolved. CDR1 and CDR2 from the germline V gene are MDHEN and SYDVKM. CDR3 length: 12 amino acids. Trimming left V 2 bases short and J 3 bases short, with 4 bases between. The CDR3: CASSLDDYGYTF. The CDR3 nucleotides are TGTGCCAGCAGTTTAGATGACTATGGCTACACCTTC.

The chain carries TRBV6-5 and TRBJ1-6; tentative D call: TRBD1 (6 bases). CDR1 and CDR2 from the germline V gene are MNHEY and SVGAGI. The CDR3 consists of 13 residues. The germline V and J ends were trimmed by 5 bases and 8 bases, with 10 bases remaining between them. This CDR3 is CASSGQIYSPLHF. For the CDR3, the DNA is TGTGCCAGCAGTGGACAGATTTATTCACCCCTCCACTTT.

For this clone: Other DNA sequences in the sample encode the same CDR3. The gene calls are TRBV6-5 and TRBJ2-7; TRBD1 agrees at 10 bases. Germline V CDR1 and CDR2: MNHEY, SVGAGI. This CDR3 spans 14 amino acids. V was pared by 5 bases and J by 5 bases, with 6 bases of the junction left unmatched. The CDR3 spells CASSRTGTGDEQYF. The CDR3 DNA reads TGTGCCAGCAGTAGAACCGGGACAGGGGACGAGCAGTACTTC.

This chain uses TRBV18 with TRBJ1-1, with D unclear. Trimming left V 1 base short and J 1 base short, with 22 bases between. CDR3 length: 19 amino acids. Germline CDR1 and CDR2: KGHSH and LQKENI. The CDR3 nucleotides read TGTGCCAGCTCACCACGATTCCAATTCGTCGAACCGAGGAACACTGAAGCTTTCTTT. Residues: CASSPRFQFVEPRNTEAFF.

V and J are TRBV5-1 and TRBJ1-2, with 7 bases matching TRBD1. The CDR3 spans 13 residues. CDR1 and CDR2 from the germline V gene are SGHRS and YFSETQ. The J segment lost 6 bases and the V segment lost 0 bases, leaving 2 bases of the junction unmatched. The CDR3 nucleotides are TGCGCCAGCAGCTTGGTCGACAGGGATGGCTACACCTTC. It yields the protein CASSLVDRDGYTF. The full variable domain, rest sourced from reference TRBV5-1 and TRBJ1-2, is KAGVTQTPRYLIKTRGQQVTLSCSPISGHRSVSWYQQTPGQGLQFLFEYFSETQRNKGNFPGRFSGRQFSNSRSEMNVSTLELGDSALYLCASSLVDRDGYTFGSGTRLTVV.

The chain's CDR3 is CASSPRELAGGGDEQYF. The CDR3 nucleotides are TGTGCCAGCTCACCAAGGGAACTAGCGGGAGGAGGCGACGAGCAGTACTTC. The rearrangement uses TRBV18 and TRBJ2-7; 12 bases align to TRBD2. CDR3 length: 17 amino acids. V shed 2 bases, J shed 5 bases, and the junction held 10 bases outside the gene matches. Germline V gene data show CDR1 as KGHSH and CDR2 as LQKENI.

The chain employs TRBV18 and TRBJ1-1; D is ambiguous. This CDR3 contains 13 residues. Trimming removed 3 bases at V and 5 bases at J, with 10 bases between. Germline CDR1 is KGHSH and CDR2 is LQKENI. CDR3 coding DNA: TGTGCCAGCTCACCTCCCGGGTTAACTGAAGCTTTCTTT. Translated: CASSPPGLTEAFF.

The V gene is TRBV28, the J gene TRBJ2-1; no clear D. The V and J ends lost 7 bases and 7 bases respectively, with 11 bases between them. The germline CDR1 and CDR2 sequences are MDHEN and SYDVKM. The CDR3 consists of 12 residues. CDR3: CASTSFPNEQFF. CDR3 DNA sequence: TGTGCCAGCACCAGTTTCCCGAATGAGCAGTTCTTC.

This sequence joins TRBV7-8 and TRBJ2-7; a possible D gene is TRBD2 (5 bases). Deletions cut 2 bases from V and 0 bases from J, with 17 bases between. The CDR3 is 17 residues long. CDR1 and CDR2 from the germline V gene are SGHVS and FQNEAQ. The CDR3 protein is CASSLNYLGAVSYEQYF. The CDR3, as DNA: TGTGCCAGCAGCTTAAATTATCTGGGAGCGGTCTCCTACGAGCAGTACTTC.

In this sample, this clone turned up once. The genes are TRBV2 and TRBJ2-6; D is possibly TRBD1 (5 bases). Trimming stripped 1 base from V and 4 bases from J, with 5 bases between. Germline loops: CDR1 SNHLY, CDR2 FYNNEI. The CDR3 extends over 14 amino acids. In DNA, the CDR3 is TGTGCCAGCAGTGAAGGGGGCGGGGCCAACGTCCTGACTTTC. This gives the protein CASSEGGGANVLTF.

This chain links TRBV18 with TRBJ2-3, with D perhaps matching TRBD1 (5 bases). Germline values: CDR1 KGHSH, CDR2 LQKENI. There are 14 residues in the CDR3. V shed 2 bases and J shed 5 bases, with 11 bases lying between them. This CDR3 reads CASSPRSQGDTQYF. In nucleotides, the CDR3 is TGTGCCAGCTCACCAAGGAGCCAGGGAGATACGCAGTATTTT.

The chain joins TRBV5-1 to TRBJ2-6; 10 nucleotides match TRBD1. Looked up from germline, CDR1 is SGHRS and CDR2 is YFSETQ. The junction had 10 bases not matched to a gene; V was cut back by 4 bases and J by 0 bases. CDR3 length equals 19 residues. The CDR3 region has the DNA TGCGCCAGCAGCAGAGGGCCGGGACAGGGGAGCTCTGGGGCCAACGTCCTGACTTTC. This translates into CASSRGPGQGSSGANVLTF.

The CDR3 sequence is CASSVAGMMVEQYF. CDR3 bases: TGTGCCAGCAGTGTGGCGGGAATGATGGTGGAGCAGTACTTC. The chain links TRBV6-1 to TRBJ2-7; possibly TRBD2 for D (6 bases). The CDR3 length is 14 residues. CDR1 is MNHNS, CDR2 SASEGT, per germline. Trimming removed 4 bases from V and 7 bases from J, with 17 bases in between.